The source of this T cell receptor beta chain is a study of identifying expanded T cells in peripheral blood. Deletions cut 1 base from V and 8 bases from J, with 5 bases between. The CDR3 has 11 residues. CDR1 is SGHTA and CDR2 is FQGNSA in the germline V gene. TCRdb's copy holds only in-frame clones and misses some; the assay was immunoSEQ multiplex PCR. The sample includes about 83,000 clones, approximately 90% seen only once; the top ten take 2.8%. The sequence came from a person aged 18 to 69 in good health. The sequenced sample consisted of blood. The chain joins TRBV7-2 to TRBJ2-5; D not resolved. CDR3 residues: CASSLDPTQYF. CDR3 bases: TGTGCCAGCAGCTTAGATCCCACCCAGTACTTC.